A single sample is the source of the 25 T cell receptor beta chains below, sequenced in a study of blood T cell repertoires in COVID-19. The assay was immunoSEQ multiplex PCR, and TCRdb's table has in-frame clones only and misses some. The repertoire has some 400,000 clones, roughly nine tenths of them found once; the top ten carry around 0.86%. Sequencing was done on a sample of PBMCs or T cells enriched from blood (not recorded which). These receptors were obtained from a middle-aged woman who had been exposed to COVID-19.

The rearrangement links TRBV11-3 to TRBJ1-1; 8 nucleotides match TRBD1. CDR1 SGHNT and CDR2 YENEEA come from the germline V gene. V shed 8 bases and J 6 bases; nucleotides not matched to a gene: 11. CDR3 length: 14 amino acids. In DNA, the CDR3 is TGTGCCAGCGGCGTCCAGGGGGCTCTTTCTGAAGCTTTCTTT. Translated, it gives CASGVQGALSEAFF.

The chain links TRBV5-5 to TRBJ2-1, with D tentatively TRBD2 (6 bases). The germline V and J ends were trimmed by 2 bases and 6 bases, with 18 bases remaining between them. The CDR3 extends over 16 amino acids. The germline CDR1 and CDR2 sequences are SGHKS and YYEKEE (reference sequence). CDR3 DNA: TGTGCCAGCAGCTTCTGGGACGGGAGAGGGCCCAATGAGCAGTTCTTC. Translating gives CASSFWDGRGPNEQFF.

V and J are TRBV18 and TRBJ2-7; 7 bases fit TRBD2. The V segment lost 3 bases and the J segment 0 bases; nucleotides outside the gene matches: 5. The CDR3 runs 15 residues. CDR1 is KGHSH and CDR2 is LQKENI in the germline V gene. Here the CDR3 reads CASSPTGGSSYEQYF. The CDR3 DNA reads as TGTGCCAGCTCACCCACCGGGGGGAGCTCCTACGAGCAGTACTTC.

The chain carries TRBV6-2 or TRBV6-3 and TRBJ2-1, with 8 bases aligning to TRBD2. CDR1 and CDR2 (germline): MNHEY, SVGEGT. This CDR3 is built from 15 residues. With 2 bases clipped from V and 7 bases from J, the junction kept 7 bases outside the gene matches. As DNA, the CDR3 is TGTGCCAGCAGTTACCTCGCGGGGGGCCATAATGAGCAGTTCTTC. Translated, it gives CASSYLAGGHNEQFF.

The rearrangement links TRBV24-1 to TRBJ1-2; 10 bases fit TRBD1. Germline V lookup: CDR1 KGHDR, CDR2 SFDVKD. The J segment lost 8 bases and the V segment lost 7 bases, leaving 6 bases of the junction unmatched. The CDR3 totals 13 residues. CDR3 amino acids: CATRGQGKEGYTF. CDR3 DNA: TGTGCCACCAGGGGACAGGGGAAAGAAGGCTACACCTTC.

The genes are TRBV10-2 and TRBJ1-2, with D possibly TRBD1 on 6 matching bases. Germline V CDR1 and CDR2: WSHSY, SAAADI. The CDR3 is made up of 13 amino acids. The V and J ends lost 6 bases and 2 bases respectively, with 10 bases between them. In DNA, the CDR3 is TGCGCCAGCAGCCCCCAGGGGAACTATGGCTACACCTTC. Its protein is CASSPQGNYGYTF.

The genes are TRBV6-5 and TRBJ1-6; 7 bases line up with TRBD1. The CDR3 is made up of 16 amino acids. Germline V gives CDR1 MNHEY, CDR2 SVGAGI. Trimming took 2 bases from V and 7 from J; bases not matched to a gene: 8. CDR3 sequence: CASSYGNRGWNSPLHF. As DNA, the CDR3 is TGTGCCAGCAGTTACGGAAACAGGGGTTGGAATTCACCCCTCCACTTT.

CDR3 loop: CASSPFAVGGDTQYF. The CDR3 region has the DNA TGTGCCAGCAGCCCCTTTGCGGTGGGGGGAGATACGCAGTATTTT. This chain connects TRBV11-2 to TRBJ2-3, with D possibly being TRBD2 (6 bases). The CDR3 totals 15 residues. V shed 5 bases and J shed 5 bases, with 17 bases lying between them. CDR1 SGHAT and CDR2 FQNNGV come from the germline V gene.

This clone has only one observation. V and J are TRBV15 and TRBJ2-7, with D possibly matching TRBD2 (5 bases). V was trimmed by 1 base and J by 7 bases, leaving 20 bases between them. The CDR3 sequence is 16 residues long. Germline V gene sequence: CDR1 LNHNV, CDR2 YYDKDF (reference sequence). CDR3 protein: CATSRGPLAAGGEQYF. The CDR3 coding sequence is TGTGCCACCAGCAGAGGGCCGCTAGCAGCCGGTGGGGAGCAGTACTTC.

CDR3 bases: TGTGCCAGCAGCCAAGATCTACGGGCAGATACGCAGTATTTT. Protein: CASSQDLRADTQYF. V and J are TRBV3-1 (or the pseudogene TRBV3-2) and TRBJ2-3; no clear D gene. Trimming removed 0 bases from V and 4 bases from J, with 8 bases in between. Germline lookup yields CDR1 LGHDT and CDR2 YNNKEL (reference sequence). The length of the CDR3 is 14 residues.

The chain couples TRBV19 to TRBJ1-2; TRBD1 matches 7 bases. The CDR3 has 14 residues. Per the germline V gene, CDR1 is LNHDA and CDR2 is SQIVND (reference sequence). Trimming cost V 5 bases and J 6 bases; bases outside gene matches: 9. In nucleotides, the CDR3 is TGTGCCAGTAGTCAGCCAGACAGGGTTGATGGCTACACCTTC. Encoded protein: CASSQPDRVDGYTF.

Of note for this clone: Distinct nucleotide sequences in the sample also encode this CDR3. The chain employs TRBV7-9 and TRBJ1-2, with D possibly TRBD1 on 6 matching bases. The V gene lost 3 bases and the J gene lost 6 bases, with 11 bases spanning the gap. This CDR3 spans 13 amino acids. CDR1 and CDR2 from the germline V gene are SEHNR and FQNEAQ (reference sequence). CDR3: CASSFPGGNGYTF. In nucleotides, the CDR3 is TGTGCCAGCAGCTTTCCGGGGGGCAATGGCTACACCTTC.

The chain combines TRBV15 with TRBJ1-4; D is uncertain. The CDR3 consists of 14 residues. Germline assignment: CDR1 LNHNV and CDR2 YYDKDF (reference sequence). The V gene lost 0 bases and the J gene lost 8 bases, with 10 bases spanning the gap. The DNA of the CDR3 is TGTGCCACCAGCAGAGATGGGAGTGGCGAAAAACTGTTTTTT. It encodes CATSRDGSGEKLFF.

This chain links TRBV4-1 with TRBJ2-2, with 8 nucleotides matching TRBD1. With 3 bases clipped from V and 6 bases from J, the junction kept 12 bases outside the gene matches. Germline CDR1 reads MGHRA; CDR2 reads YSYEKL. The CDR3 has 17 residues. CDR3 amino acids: CASSHLLTGGKAGELFF. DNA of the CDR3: TGCGCCAGCAGCCATCTCCTAACAGGGGGGAAGGCCGGGGAGCTGTTTTTT.

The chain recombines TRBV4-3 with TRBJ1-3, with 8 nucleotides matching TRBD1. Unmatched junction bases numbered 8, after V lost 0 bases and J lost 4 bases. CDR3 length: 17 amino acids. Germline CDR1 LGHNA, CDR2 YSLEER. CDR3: CASSQDPGQGPGNTIYF. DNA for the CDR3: TGCGCCAGCAGCCAAGATCCCGGACAGGGTCCAGGAAACACCATATATTTT.

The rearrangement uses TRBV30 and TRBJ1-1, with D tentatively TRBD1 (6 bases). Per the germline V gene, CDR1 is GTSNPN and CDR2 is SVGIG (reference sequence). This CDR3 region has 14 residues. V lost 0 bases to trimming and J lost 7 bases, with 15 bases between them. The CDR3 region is CAWSVWGPGFEAFF. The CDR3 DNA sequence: TGTGCCTGGAGTGTATGGGGGCCAGGGTTTGAAGCTTTCTTT.

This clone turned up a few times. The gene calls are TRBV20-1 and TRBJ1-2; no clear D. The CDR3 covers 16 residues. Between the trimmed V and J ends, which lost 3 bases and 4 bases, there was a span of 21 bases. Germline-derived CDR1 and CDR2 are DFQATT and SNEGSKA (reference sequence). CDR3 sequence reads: CSASSLELFNLYGYTF. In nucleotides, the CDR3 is TGCAGTGCTAGTTCCCTAGAGCTATTTAACCTCTATGGCTACACCTTC.

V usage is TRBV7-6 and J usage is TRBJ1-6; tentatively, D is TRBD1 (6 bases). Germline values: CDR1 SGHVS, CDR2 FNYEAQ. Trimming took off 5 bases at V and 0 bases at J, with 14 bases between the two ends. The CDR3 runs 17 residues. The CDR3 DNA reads TGTGCCAGCAGCCCCCAGGGGTACCCCTCCTATAATTCACCCCTCCACTTT. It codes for CASSPQGYPSYNSPLHF.

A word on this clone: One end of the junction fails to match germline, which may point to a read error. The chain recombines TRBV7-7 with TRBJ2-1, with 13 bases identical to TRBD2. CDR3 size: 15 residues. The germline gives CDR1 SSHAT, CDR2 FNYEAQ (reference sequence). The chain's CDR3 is CASSLGLAGTREQFF. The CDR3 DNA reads TGTGCTAGCAGCCTGGGACTAGCGGGAACTCGTGAGCAGTTCTTC.

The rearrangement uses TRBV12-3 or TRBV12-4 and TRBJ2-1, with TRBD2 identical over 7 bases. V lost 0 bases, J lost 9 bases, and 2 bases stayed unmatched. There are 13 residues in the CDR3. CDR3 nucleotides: TGTGCCAGCAGTTTAGCAGGGAGGGTTGAGCAGTTCTTC. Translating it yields CASSLAGRVEQFF.

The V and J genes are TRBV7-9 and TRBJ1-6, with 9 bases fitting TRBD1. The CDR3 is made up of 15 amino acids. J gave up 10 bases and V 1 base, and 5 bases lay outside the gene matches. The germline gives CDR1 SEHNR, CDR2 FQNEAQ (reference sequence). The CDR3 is CASSLGDRASSPLHF. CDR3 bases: TGTGCCAGCAGCTTAGGGGACAGGGCAAGCTCACCCCTCCACTTT.

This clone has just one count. CDR3 nucleotide sequence: TGCGCCAGCAGCCAAGGGGGGGGGATAGATACGCAGTATTTT. Residues: CASSQGGGIDTQYF. The V call is TRBV4-1, the J call TRBJ2-3; 7 nucleotides line up with TRBD2. Germline assignment: CDR1 MGHRA and CDR2 YSYEKL. Germline trimming cut 1 base from V and 5 bases from J; bases unmatched to any gene: 3. The CDR3 sequence is 14 residues long.

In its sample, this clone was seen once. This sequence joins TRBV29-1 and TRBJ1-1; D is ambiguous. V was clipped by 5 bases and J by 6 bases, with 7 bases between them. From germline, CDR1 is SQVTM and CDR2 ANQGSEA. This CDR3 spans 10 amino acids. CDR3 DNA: TGCAGCGTTCTTACACCTGAAGCTTTCTTT. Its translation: CSVLTPEAFF.

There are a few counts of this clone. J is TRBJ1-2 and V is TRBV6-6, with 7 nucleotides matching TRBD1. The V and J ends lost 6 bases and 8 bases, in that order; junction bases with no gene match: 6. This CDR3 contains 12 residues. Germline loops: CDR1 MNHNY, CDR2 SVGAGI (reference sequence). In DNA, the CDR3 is TGTGCCAGCAGCCGGGACAGTTTAGGCTACACCTTC. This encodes CASSRDSLGYTF.

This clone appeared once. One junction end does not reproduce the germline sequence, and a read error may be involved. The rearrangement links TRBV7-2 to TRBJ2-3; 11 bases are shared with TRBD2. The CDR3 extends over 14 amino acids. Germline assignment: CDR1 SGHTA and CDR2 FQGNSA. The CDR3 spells CASSLAGGTDTQYF. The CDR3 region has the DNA TGTGCCAGCAGCCTAGCGGGGGGTACAGATACGCAGTATTTT.